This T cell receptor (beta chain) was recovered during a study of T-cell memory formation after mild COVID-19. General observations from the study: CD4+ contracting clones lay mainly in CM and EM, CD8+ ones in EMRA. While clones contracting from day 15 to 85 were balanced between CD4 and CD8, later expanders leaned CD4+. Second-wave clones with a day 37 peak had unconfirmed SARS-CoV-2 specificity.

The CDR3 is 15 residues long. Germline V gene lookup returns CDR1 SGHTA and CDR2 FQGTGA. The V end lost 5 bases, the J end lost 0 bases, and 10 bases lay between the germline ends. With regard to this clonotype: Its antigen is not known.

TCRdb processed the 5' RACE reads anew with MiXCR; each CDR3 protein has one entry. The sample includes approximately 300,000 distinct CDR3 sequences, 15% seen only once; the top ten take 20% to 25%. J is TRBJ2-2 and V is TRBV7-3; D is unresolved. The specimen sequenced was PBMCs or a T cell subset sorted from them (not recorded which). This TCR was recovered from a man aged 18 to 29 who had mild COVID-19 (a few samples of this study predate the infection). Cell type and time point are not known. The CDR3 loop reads CASSPGRSNTGELFF. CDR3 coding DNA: TGTGCCAGCAGCCCCGGACGATCGAACACCGGGGAGCTGTTTTTT.